These 24 T cell receptor beta chains came from one sample sequenced in a study of blood T cell repertoires in COVID-19. Here immunoSEQ multiplex PCR was the method, and the copy in TCRdb shows in-frame clones only, minus some. The table shows roughly 300,000 clones, with just over 90% occurring only once. The sequencing input was peripheral blood. The receptors were sampled from a woman in her twenties or thirties with COVID-19, enrolled during active disease.

The J gene is TRBJ1-5, the V gene TRBV2, with a weak D call TRBD1 (6 bases). With 5 bases removed from V and 5 bases from J, the gap between germline ends came to 10 bases. This CDR3 comprises 13 residues. Germline V gene lookup returns CDR1 SNHLY and CDR2 FYNNEI. CDR3 region: CASSTGRDQPQHF. The CDR3 DNA sequence: TGTGCCAGCAGTACAGGGCGTGATCAGCCCCAGCATTTT.

This clone was picked up a small number of times. The chain carries TRBV2 and TRBJ1-3; maybe TRBD1 (6 bases). The V end lost 7 bases, the J end lost 0 bases, and 16 bases lay between the germline ends. The germline V gene encodes CDR1 SNHLY and CDR2 FYNNEI. The CDR3 is 16 amino acids. DNA of the CDR3: TGTGCCAGCACCATGGACAGTTCCCCCTCTGGAAACACCATATATTTT. It translates to CASTMDSSPSGNTIYF.

This chain joins TRBV7-9 and TRBJ1-3, with D maybe TRBD1 (5 bases). V was cut by 11 bases and J by 0 bases, with 14 bases left in between. Germline V gene sequence: CDR1 SEHNR, CDR2 FQNEAQ (reference sequence). CDR3 length: 14 residues. The CDR3: CAATGEASGNTIYF. The DNA of the CDR3 is TGTGCCGCGACGGGGGAGGCCTCTGGAAACACCATATATTTT.

The V and J genes are TRBV5-4 and TRBJ2-7, with 8 nucleotides matching TRBD1. Trimming at V came to 4 bases and at J to 4 bases, leaving 13 bases not matched to a gene. This CDR3 has 16 amino acids. Germline-derived CDR1 and CDR2 are SGHNT and YYREEE (reference sequence). The CDR3 loop is CASSPGDRTGGYEQYF. CDR3 bases: TGTGCCAGCAGCCCCGGGGATAGAACAGGGGGATACGAGCAGTACTTC.

V gene TRBV19 combines with J gene TRBJ1-1; 7 bases agree with TRBD1. The J segment lost 4 bases and the V segment lost 7 bases, leaving 6 bases of the junction unmatched. There are 13 residues in the CDR3. CDR1 LNHDA and CDR2 SQIVND come from the germline V gene (reference sequence). CDR3 loop: CASMSTGVTEAFF. In DNA form, the CDR3 reads TGTGCCAGTATGAGTACAGGGGTCACTGAAGCTTTCTTT.

The rearrangement joins TRBV30 to TRBJ1-3; tentative D call: TRBD1 (5 bases). The CDR3 is made up of 15 amino acids. V lost 0 bases and J 0 bases, leaving 9 bases between the germline ends. Germline CDR1 is GTSNPN and CDR2 is SVGIG (reference sequence). This CDR3 reads CAWSVARASGNTIYF. In DNA form, the CDR3 reads TGTGCCTGGAGTGTGGCCAGGGCCTCTGGAAACACCATATATTTT.

This clone was seen a single time. This chain joins TRBV2 and TRBJ2-1; D remains ambiguous. CDR3 length: 13 residues. Germline V lookup: CDR1 SNHLY, CDR2 FYNNEI. Trimming took off 5 bases at V and 5 bases at J, with 10 bases between the two ends. DNA for the CDR3: TGTGCCAGCAGTCTCACTCGGGACAATGAGCAGTTCTTC. This gives the protein CASSLTRDNEQFF. The whole variable domain, filled in from reference TRBV2 and TRBJ2-1, reads EPEVTQTPSHQVTQMGQEVILRCVPISNHLYFYWYRQILGQKVEFLVSFYNNEISEKSEIFDDQFSVERPDGSNFTLKIRSTKLEDSAMYFCASSLTRDNEQFFGPGTRLTVL.

As for this clone: This specimen includes other DNA sequences encoding the same CDR3. The chain has TRBV27 and TRBJ2-1, with no clear D. Germline V gene data show CDR1 as MNHEY and CDR2 as SMNVEV (reference sequence). Trimming pared 6 bases from V and 4 bases from J, leaving 4 bases between. The CDR3 has 11 residues. Written as DNA, the CDR3 is TGTGCCAGCAGCCTTTACAATGAGCAGTTCTTC. Translated: CASSLYNEQFF.

The V call is TRBV4-1, the J call TRBJ2-2; TRBD2 might be the D (5 bases). V lost 0 bases and J 4 bases, leaving 15 bases between the germline ends. CDR1 and CDR2 (germline): MGHRA, YSYEKL. This CDR3 contains 17 residues. CDR3 DNA: TGCGCCAGCAGCCAAGATGGGGTGGGCGAGGGCACCGGGGAGCTGTTTTTT. Its protein product is CASSQDGVGEGTGELFF.

This rearrangement joins TRBV30 to TRBJ2-7, with 7 bases lining up with TRBD2. CDR1 is GTSNPN, CDR2 SVGIG, per germline (reference sequence). Unmatched junction bases numbered 10, after V lost 4 bases and J lost 7 bases. This CDR3 has 13 amino acids. This CDR3 reads CAWMSGGAGEQYF. The CDR3 DNA sequence: TGTGCCTGGATGTCGGGTGGAGCGGGGGAGCAGTACTTC.

This sequence joins TRBV6-5 and TRBJ2-1; 10 positions match TRBD2. Trimming took 7 bases from V and 9 from J; bases not matched to a gene: 9. The germline CDR1 and CDR2 sequences are MNHEY and SVGAGI. The CDR3 has 14 amino acids. CDR3 coding DNA: TGTGCCAGCACGGCTAGCGGGAGCATAGCTGAGCAGTTCTTC. Translation gives CASTASGSIAEQFF.

V gene TRBV30 combines with J gene TRBJ1-2; 8 bases fit TRBD1. Unmatched junction bases numbered 7, after V lost 7 bases and J lost 6 bases. Germline values: CDR1 GTSNPN, CDR2 SVGIG (reference sequence). The CDR3 has 12 residues. The DNA for the CDR3 is TGTGCCTTTAAACCGACAGGGGATGGCTACACCTTC. Its protein product is CAFKPTGDGYTF.

CDR3 residues: CASSPFLLYNEQFF. DNA of the CDR3: TGTGCCAGCAGCCCTTTTCTACTCTACAATGAGCAGTTCTTC. The rearrangement joins TRBV3-1 (or the pseudogene TRBV3-2) to TRBJ2-1; no reliable D call. Germline V gene sequence: CDR1 LGHDT, CDR2 YNNKEL (reference sequence). With 4 bases removed from V and 3 bases from J, the gap between germline ends came to 10 bases. The CDR3 loop spans 14 amino acids.

To note about this clone: The identical CDR3 is also encoded by other nucleotide sequences in the sample. The chain couples TRBV28 to TRBJ2-7; TRBD1 agrees at 8 bases. CDR1 and CDR2 (germline): MDHEN, SYDVKM. The trim removed 1 base at V and 4 bases at J, leaving 3 bases unmatched. This CDR3 is 14 amino acids long. CDR3: CASSLSGTGYEQYF. The CDR3 DNA reads TGTGCCAGCAGTTTATCGGGGACAGGATACGAGCAGTACTTC.

This rearrangement joins TRBV5-1 to TRBJ2-1, with TRBD1 matching 9 bases. Germline-derived CDR1 and CDR2 are SGHRS and YFSETQ. V trimming: 1 base; J trimming: 7 bases; junction bases outside the gene matches: 12. The CDR3 covers 17 residues. The CDR3 coding sequence is TGCGCCAGCAGCTTGTCGGCAGGGACAGGGCGTGTGAATGAGCAGTTCTTC. Translated: CASSLSAGTGRVNEQFF.

The chain uses TRBV2 and TRBJ2-7; D ambiguous. Germline CDR1 and CDR2: SNHLY and FYNNEI. Trimming took off 1 base at V and 0 bases at J, with 7 bases between the two ends. CDR3 length equals 14 residues. This chain's CDR3 is CASSEVRSSYEQYF. In nucleotides, the CDR3 is TGTGCCAGCAGTGAAGTCCGGAGCTCCTACGAGCAGTACTTC.

The chain couples TRBV19 to TRBJ1-1; TRBD1 agrees at 9 bases. Germline V gene sequence: CDR1 LNHDA, CDR2 SQIVND (reference sequence). V shed 5 bases, J shed 5 bases, and the junction held 6 bases outside the gene matches. There are 14 residues in the CDR3. The CDR3 protein is CASSSDRGKTEAFF. CDR3 nucleotides: TGTGCCAGTAGTTCCGACAGGGGGAAAACTGAAGCTTTCTTT.

This rearrangement joins TRBV18 to TRBJ1-5; the D is unclear. Germline loops: CDR1 KGHSH, CDR2 LQKENI. CDR3 length: 12 amino acids. Trimming removed 3 bases from V and 7 bases from J, with 7 bases in between. Here the CDR3 DNA reads TGTGCCAGCTCACCCCCTGGCCAGCCCCAGCATTTT. Translation gives CASSPPGQPQHF.

This rearrangement joins TRBV11-2 to TRBJ2-2; D unresolved. The CDR3 spans 15 residues. Germline CDR1 reads SGHAT; CDR2 reads FQNNGV. V lost 0 bases and J 4 bases, leaving 9 bases between the germline ends. For the CDR3, the DNA is TGTGCCAGCAGCTTAGAAACGGGTCGCACCGGGGAGCTGTTTTTT. Its translation is CASSLETGRTGELFF.

The chain couples TRBV12-3 or TRBV12-4 to TRBJ1-1, with D hard to call. This CDR3 is built from 12 residues. V was pared by 7 bases and J by 6 bases, with 12 bases between. As DNA, the CDR3 is TGTGCCAGCACCCCGGGTTTCCCTGAAGCTTTCTTT. This codes for CASTPGFPEAFF.

The chain has TRBV19 and TRBJ1-5, with TRBD1 identical over 10 bases. Trimming cost V 2 bases and J 7 bases; bases outside gene matches: 5. Germline lookup yields CDR1 LNHDA and CDR2 SQIVND (reference sequence). The CDR3 loop spans 15 amino acids. Written as DNA, the CDR3 is TGTGCCAGTAGTATACGACAGGGGGCTGGACAGCCCCAGCATTTT. The encoded protein is CASSIRQGAGQPQHF.

Here the CDR3 reads CASSTDRLLTKLFF. CDR3 nucleotides: TGTGCCAGCAGTACGGACAGGCTCCTTACAAAACTGTTTTTT. The chain carries TRBV6-5 and TRBJ1-4; TRBD1 matches 7 bases. The CDR3 consists of 14 residues. Per the germline V gene, CDR1 is MNHEY and CDR2 is SVGAGI. After removal of 5 bases from V and 10 bases from J, the junction contained 10 bases not matched to a gene.

The rearrangement joins TRBV24-1 to TRBJ2-7, with 7 bases matching TRBD1. The germline V gene encodes CDR1 KGHDR and CDR2 SFDVKD. The J segment lost 0 bases and the V segment lost 4 bases, leaving 8 bases of the junction unmatched. This CDR3 is 16 amino acids long. CDR3 bases: TGTGCCACCAGTGACTATTCAGGGGGAAACTCCTACGAGCAGTACTTC. It codes for CATSDYSGGNSYEQYF.

The chain combines TRBV10-2 with TRBJ1-1, with D tentatively TRBD1 (5 bases). This CDR3 contains 15 residues. Between the trimmed V and J ends, which lost 3 bases and 0 bases, there was a span of 11 bases. From germline, CDR1 is WSHSY and CDR2 SAAADI. CDR3 coding DNA: TGCGCCAGCAGTGAATGGGGGGGTTTGAACACTGAAGCTTTCTTT. It yields the protein CASSEWGGLNTEAFF.